This entry lists 14 T cell receptor beta chains sequenced from one sample in a study of siplizumab effects on memory and regulatory T cells (dated by TCRdb to between 2019 and 2020). Libraries were built with the immunoSEQ multiplex PCR assay. Not all clones reach the TCRdb copy of this immuneACCESS table, which keeps in-frame sequences only. Checked studies attribute under half of the gap to unresolved V genes and leave the rest unexplained. In this sample the table shows approximately 100,000 clones, approximately 90% of which occur a single time. Around 0.68% of the sample is in the top ten clones. The sequenced sample was Tregs sorted from blood. The receptors were sampled from a human donor in good health.

The J gene is TRBJ1-2, the V gene TRBV5-1; 7 bases are a match to TRBD1. The CDR3 has 14 residues. The V and J ends lost 2 bases and 7 bases, in that order; junction bases with no gene match: 8. In germline, CDR1 is SGHRS, CDR2 YFSETQ. CDR3 coding DNA: TGCGCCAGCAGCTTCCAGGGGGAAGGGAGTGGCTACACCTTC. Amino acids: CASSFQGEGSGYTF.

The rearrangement uses TRBV28 and TRBJ2-1, with D maybe TRBD2 (6 bases). Germline CDR1 reads MDHEN; CDR2 reads SYDVKM. This CDR3 has 15 residues. V was shortened by 5 bases and J by 2 bases, with 13 bases between the two germline ends. The CDR3 sequence is CASSPPGRPYNEQFF. The CDR3 DNA reads as TGTGCCAGCAGTCCCCCTGGGAGGCCCTACAATGAGCAGTTCTTC.

Turning to this clone: The junction departs from the called germline gene at one end, perhaps through a read error. CDR3 region: CAGSTRQGGSDTQYF. Written as DNA, the CDR3 is TGCGCCGGCAGCACCCGACAGGGGGGATCAGATACGCAGTATTTT. The genes are TRBV5-1 and TRBJ2-3; 9 bases are shared with TRBD1. Germline CDR1 is SGHRS and CDR2 is YFSETQ. The CDR3 consists of 15 residues. The complete variable domain, with remaining parts taken from reference TRBV5-1 and TRBJ2-3, reads KAGVTQTPRYLIKTRGQQVTLSCSPISGHRSVSWYQQTPGQGLQFLFEYFSETQRNKGNFPGRFSGRQFSNSRSEMNVSTLELGDSALYLCAGSTRQGGSDTQYFGPGTRLTVL.

The chain couples TRBV19 to TRBJ1-2; D is possibly TRBD1 (6 bases). V dropped 6 bases and J dropped 7 bases, with 9 bases sitting between them. In germline, CDR1 is LNHDA, CDR2 SQIVND (reference sequence). The CDR3 spans 11 residues. The CDR3 DNA follows: TGTGCCAGTAGCAGGGGCCCTGGCTACACCTTC. Protein sequence: CASSRGPGYTF.

The gene calls are TRBV19 and TRBJ1-1; TRBD1 matches at 8 bases. The CDR3 is 15 residues long. The V gene's germline CDR1 is LNHDA and CDR2 SQIVND (reference sequence). Germline trimming cut 4 bases from V and 1 base from J; bases unmatched to any gene: 5. As DNA, the CDR3 is TGTGCCAGTAGTACTCCCGGGACAGGGAACACTGAAGCTTTCTTT. This translates into CASSTPGTGNTEAFF.

This clone was detected once. The chain combines TRBV2 with TRBJ1-2; 9 bases agree with TRBD1. Germline values: CDR1 SNHLY, CDR2 FYNNEI. With 6 bases clipped from V and 6 bases from J, the junction kept 5 bases outside the gene matches. The CDR3 spans 13 residues. In DNA, the CDR3 is TGTGCCAGCAGGGACGACAGGGGGGATGGCTACACCTTC. Its translation: CASRDDRGDGYTF.

The chain employs TRBV5-1 and TRBJ2-1, with D perhaps matching TRBD2 (7 bases). V was pared by 4 bases and J by 7 bases, with 24 bases between. Germline V CDR1 and CDR2: SGHRS, YFSETQ. CDR3 length equals 17 residues. CDR3 DNA sequence: TGCGCCAGCAGCCCGACTCGGGGGGCGGGAGTGGGTAATGAGCAGTTCTTC. Its protein is CASSPTRGAGVGNEQFF. Using reference TRBV5-1 and TRBJ2-1 for the parts outside the CDR3, the full variable domain is KAGVTQTPRYLIKTRGQQVTLSCSPISGHRSVSWYQQTPGQGLQFLFEYFSETQRNKGNFPGRFSGRQFSNSRSEMNVSTLELGDSALYLCASSPTRGAGVGNEQFFGPGTRLTVL.

The rearrangement uses TRBV6-1 and TRBJ1-1; D remains unclear. V was shortened by 6 bases and J by 5 bases, with 19 bases between the two germline ends. CDR1 is MNHNS, CDR2 SASEGT, per germline. There are 15 residues in the CDR3. CDR3 loop: CASSLAGFGSTEAFF. CDR3 nucleotides: TGTGCCAGCAGCCTCGCGGGGTTCGGTAGTACTGAAGCTTTCTTT.

The genes are TRBV7-3 and TRBJ2-5, with D tentatively TRBD2 (5 bases). V was cut by 2 bases and J by 5 bases, with 9 bases left in between. CDR1 is SGHTA and CDR2 is FQGTGA in the germline V gene. The CDR3 length is 13 residues. CDR3 region: CASSLFREETQYF. The CDR3 region has the DNA TGTGCCAGCAGCTTATTTAGGGAGGAGACCCAGTACTTC.

V is TRBV19 and J is TRBJ2-7; D is undetermined. Germline loops: CDR1 LNHDA, CDR2 SQIVND (reference sequence). Between the trimmed V and J ends, which lost 4 bases and 6 bases, there was a span of 13 bases. The CDR3 covers 13 residues. The CDR3 region is CASSKKDALEQYF. CDR3 DNA: TGTGCCAGTAGTAAAAAGGACGCACTCGAGCAGTACTTC. Looking up the rest from reference TRBV19 and TRBJ2-7 gives the full variable domain: DGGITQSPKYLFRKEGQNVTLSCEQNLNHDAMYWYRQDPGQGLRLIYYSQIVNDFQKGDIAEGYSVSREKKESFPLTVTSAQKNPTAFYLCASSKKDALEQYFGPGTRLTVT.

The rearrangement uses TRBV4-2 and TRBJ1-4; 10 nucleotides align to TRBD1. Germline V gives CDR1 LGHNA, CDR2 YNFKEQ. With V trimmed by 1 base and J by 2 bases, 7 bases remained unmatched. This CDR3 is built from 18 residues. The DNA of the CDR3 is TGTGCCAGCAGCCAAGGACAGGGGGCGATCCTCACTAATGAAAAACTGTTTTTT. Translated: CASSQGQGAILTNEKLFF.

The chain uses TRBV7-2 and TRBJ1-5; D is undetermined. This CDR3 has 13 residues. Per germline, CDR1 SGHTA and CDR2 FQGNSA. Trimming removed 3 bases from V and 3 bases from J, with 6 bases in between. The CDR3 is CASSFWSNQPQHF. CDR3 sequence (DNA): TGTGCCAGCAGCTTCTGGTCCAATCAGCCCCAGCATTTT.

J is TRBJ2-2 and V is TRBV7-9; 11 positions agree with TRBD2. J gave up 0 bases and V 5 bases, and 5 bases lay outside the gene matches. The germline V gene has CDR1 SEHNR and CDR2 FQNEAQ (reference sequence). The CDR3 runs 17 residues. The DNA for the CDR3 is TGTGCCAGCAGCCCTACACTAGCGGGGGCGAACACCGGGGAGCTGTTTTTT. It encodes CASSPTLAGANTGELFF.

The CDR3 sequence: CASSFPGQGAIQYF. In nucleotides, the CDR3 is TGTGCCAGCAGTTTCCCGGGACAGGGGGCGATTCAGTACTTC. The rearrangement links TRBV6-5 to TRBJ2-4; 12 bases match TRBD1. Trimming cost V 4 bases and J 10 bases; bases outside gene matches: 5. Germline V CDR1 and CDR2: MNHEY, SVGAGI. The CDR3 extends over 14 amino acids.